This T cell receptor beta chain came from a study of blood T cells in healthy people across ages. General observations from the study: TCR beta diversity, measured per million T cells, fell in a roughly linear way with age.

The authors ran a second PCR of about 7 to 12 cycles using a sample-barcoded 5' primer and a J-beta primer mix. MiXCR, run by TCRdb on the 5' RACE reads, gives a single entry per CDR3 protein. The sample has hundreds of thousands of distinct CDR3 sequences, roughly 25% seen once. Concerning this clonotype: Its cognate antigen is unknown.

CDR3 size: 15 residues. Trimming removed 4 bases from V and 1 base from J, with 14 bases in between. Germline V gene lookup returns CDR1 SGDLS and CDR2 YYNGEE. Another study also made use of these data, one on T cells of mothers and their children. Per that study: Three healthy Caucasian mothers and their six children were the donors. The yield was over 8 million TCR beta CDR3 reads from each mother and approximately 3 million from each child. Unrelated pairs and related pairs have their TCR recombination output shaped similarly by thymic selection.

This clonotype was obtained from a boy aged 10-17 years in good health. The specimen was blood. This chain links TRBV9 with TRBJ1-1; possible D gene TRBD1, 6 bases. CDR3 nucleotide sequence: TGTGCCAGCAGCTTTTCGACAGGCCCGAACACTGAAGCTTTCTTT. This codes for CASSFSTGPNTEAFF.